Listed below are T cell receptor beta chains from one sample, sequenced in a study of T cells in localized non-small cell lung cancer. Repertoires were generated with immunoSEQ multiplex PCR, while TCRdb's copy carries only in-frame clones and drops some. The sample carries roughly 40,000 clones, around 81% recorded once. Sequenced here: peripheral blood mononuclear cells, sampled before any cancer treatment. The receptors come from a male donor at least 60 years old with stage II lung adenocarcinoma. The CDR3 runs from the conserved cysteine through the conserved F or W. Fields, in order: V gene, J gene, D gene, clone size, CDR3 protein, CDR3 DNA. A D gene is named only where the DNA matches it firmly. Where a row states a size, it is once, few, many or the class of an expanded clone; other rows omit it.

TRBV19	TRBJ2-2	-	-	CASSIDAGANTGELFF	TGTGCCAGTAGTATTGATGCGGGCGCGAACACCGGGGAGCTGTTTTTT
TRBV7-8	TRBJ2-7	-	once	CASSLGFIGTSTYEQYF	TGTGCCAGCAGCTTAGGTTTTATCGGGACATCTACCTACGAGCAGTACTTC
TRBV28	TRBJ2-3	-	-	CASSPTGTLEADTQYF	TGTGCCAGCAGTCCCACCGGGACCTTAGAGGCGGATACGCAGTATTTT
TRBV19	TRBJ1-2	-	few	CASSMGRSGWSYGYTF	TGTGCCAGTAGTATGGGTCGGTCAGGTTGGAGCTATGGCTACACCTTC
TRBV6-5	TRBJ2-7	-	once	CASSYGGIEQYF	TGTGCCAGCAGTTATGGGGGAATCGAGCAGTACTTC
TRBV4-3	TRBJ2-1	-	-	CASSHYSGGNNEQFF	TGCGCCAGCAGCCATTACTCTGGGGGAAACAATGAGCAGTTCTTC
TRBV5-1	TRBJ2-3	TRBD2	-	CASSLPGRADTQYF	TGCGCCAGCAGCTTGCCAGGGAGGGCAGATACGCAGTATTTT
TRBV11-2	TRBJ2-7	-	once	CASSLARSSYEQYF	TGTGCCAGCAGCTTAGCGAGGAGCTCCTACGAGCAGTACTTC
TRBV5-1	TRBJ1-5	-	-	CASSYSGGEQPQHF	TGCGCCAGCAGCTACAGTGGCGGGGAACAGCCCCAGCATTTT
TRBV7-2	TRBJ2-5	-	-	CASSLIRREGAQYF	TGTGCCAGCAGCTTAATTCGGCGGGAAGGGGCCCAGTACTTC
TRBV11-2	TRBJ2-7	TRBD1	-	CASSSLSRQGVHEQYF	TGTGCCAGCAGTTCGCTTAGTAGACAGGGGGTTCACGAGCAGTACTTC
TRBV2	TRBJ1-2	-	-	CASSPGDMSLYYTF	TGTGCCAGCAGTCCAGGGGATATGAGCCTGTACTACACCTTC
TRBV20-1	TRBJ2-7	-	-	CSAPRYEQYF	TGCAGTGCCCCTCGATACGAGCAATACTTC
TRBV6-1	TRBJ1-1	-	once	CASSEIGQRMNTEAFF	TGTGCCAGCAGTGAGATTGGACAGCGGATGAACACTGAAGCTTTCTTT
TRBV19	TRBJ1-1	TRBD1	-	CASSMAGTGGRRGTEAFF	TGTGCCAGTAGTATGGCCGGGACAGGGGGGCGGAGAGGGACTGAAGCTTTCTTT
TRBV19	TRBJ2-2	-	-	CASSILENTGELFF	TGTGCCAGTAGTATACTAGAGAACACCGGGGAGCTGTTTTTT
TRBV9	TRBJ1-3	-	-	CASSLGLPDSGNTIYF	TGTGCCAGCAGCCTGGGACTCCCGGACTCTGGAAACACCATATATTTT
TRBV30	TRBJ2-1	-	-	CAWSGAYNEQFF	TGTGCCTGGAGTGGGGCCTACAATGAGCAGTTCTTC
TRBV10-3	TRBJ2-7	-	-	CAISDSESYEQYF	TGTGCCATCAGCGATAGCGAATCCTACGAGCAGTACTTC
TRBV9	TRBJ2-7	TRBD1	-	CASSPGQFYEQYF	TGTGCCAGCTCACCGGGACAGTTCTACGAGCAGTACTTC
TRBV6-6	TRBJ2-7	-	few	CASSYSDGEQYF	TGTGCCAGCAGCTATAGCGACGGCGAGCAGTACTTC
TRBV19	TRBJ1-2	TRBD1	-	CASSSGTVGGYTF	TGTGCCAGTAGTTCCGGGACAGTCGGGGGCTACACCTTC
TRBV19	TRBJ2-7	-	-	CASSNFIAGSSYEQYF	TGTGCCAGTAGTAATTTTATTGCAGGCAGCTCCTACGAGCAGTACTTC
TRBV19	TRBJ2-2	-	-	CASSIAWMDTGELFF	TGTGCCAGTAGTATCGCCTGGATGGACACCGGGGAGCTGTTTTTT
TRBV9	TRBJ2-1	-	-	CASSVATAYNEQFF	TGTGCCAGCAGCGTAGCTACAGCTTACAATGAGCAGTTCTTC
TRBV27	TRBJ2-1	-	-	CASHPIGFGEQFF	TGTGCCTCCCACCCCATTGGTTTCGGTGAGCAGTTCTTC
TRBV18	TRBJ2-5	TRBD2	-	CASSPPGLAGVTRETQYF	TGTGCCAGCTCACCACCCGGACTAGCGGGAGTGACGCGAGAGACCCAGTACTTC
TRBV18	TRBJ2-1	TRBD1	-	CASSPQRAGGIEQFF	TGTGCCAGCTCACCGCAGCGCGCAGGGGGCATTGAGCAGTTCTTC
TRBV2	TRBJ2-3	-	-	CASFSGTTDTQYF	TGTGCCAGCTTCAGCGGCACCACAGATACGCAGTATTTT
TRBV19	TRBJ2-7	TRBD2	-	CASRSGGTYEQYF	TGTGCCAGTAGGAGCGGGGGCACCTACGAGCAGTACTTC
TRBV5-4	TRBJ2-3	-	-	CASSVPPGLDTQYF	TGTGCCAGCAGCGTCCCCCCGGGGTTGGATACGCAGTATTTT
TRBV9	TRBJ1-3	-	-	CASSPPGWSGNTIYF	TGTGCCAGCAGCCCCCCGGGTTGGTCTGGAAACACCATATATTTT
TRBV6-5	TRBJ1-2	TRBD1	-	CASSYSTVGTAYGYTF	TGTGCCAGCAGTTACTCAACTGTCGGGACAGCTTATGGCTACACCTTC
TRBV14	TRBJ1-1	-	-	CASSQEKGTEAFF	TGTGCCAGCAGCCAAGAAAAGGGTACCGAGGCTTTCTTT
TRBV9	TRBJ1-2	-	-	CASSVGNTPSGYTF	TGTGCCAGCAGCGTAGGGAATACACCTTCAGGCTACACCTTC
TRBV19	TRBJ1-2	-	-	CASSIGPGGYTF	TGTGCCAGTAGTATAGGACCGGGAGGCTACACCTTC
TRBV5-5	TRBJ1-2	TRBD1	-	CASSFSITGEGYGYTF	TGTGCCAGCAGCTTTTCTATAACAGGGGAAGGCTATGGCTACACCTTC
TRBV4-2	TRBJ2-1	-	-	CASSQGFAEPTNEQFF	TGTGCCAGCAGCCAAGGATTTGCGGAACCGACTAATGAGCAGTTCTTC
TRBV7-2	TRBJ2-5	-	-	CASSLVVGETQYF	TGTGCCAGCAGCTTAGTGGTCGGGGAGACCCAGTACTTC
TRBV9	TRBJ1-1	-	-	CASSSWTNTEAFF	TGTGCCAGCAGCTCTTGGACGAACACTGAAGCTTTCTTT
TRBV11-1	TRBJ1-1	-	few	CASSPQPMQNTEAFF	TGTGCCAGCAGCCCCCAGCCTATGCAGAACACTGAAGCTTTCTTT
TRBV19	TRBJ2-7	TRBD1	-	CASSPPDREYAQYF	TGTGCCAGTAGTCCTCCGGACAGGGAATACGCGCAGTACTTC
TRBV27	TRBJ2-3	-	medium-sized	CASSPWKIISTDTQYF	TGTGCCAGCAGCCCTTGGAAGATAATAAGCACAGATACGCAGTATTTT
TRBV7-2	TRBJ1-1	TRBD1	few	CASSFDRVNTEAFF	TGTGCCAGCAGCTTCGACAGGGTGAACACTGAAGCTTTCTTT
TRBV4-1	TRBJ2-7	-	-	CASSQGDILSYEQYF	TGCGCCAGCAGCCAAGGGGACATCCTCTCCTACGAGCAGTACTTC